The text below deals with one T cell receptor (beta chain). The data originate from a study of cytomegalovirus exposure and HLA in healthy donors. V lost 5 bases and J 0 bases, leaving 11 bases between the germline ends. The CDR3 runs 15 residues. CDR1 SGHNT and CDR2 YYREEE come from the germline V gene (reference sequence). Vbeta (60) and Jbeta (13) primers were used in the PCR. The repertoire was sequenced with immunoSEQ multiplex PCR; TCRdb's copy has only in-frame clones and lacks some. The sample's table shows more than 95,000 clones. The V and J genes are TRBV5-4 and TRBJ1-4; a possible D gene is TRBD1 (6 bases). The receptor's source is a man aged 18 to 30 in good health and CMV-seronegative. Specimen: PBMCs. The CDR3 spells CASSATGATNEKLFF. The CDR3 bases are TGTGCCAGCAGTGCGACAGGAGCAACTAATGAAAAACTGTTTTTT.